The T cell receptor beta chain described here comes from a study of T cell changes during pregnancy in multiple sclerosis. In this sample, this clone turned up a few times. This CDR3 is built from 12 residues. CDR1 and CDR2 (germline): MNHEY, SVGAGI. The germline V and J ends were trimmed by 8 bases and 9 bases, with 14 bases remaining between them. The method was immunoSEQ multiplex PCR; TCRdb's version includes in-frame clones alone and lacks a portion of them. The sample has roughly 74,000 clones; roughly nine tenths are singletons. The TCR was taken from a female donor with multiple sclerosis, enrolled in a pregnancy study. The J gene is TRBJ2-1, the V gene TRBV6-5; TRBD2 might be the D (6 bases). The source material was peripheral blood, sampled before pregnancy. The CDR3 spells CASRHLAAEQFF. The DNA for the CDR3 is TGTGCCAGCCGGCATTTAGCGGCTGAGCAGTTCTTC.